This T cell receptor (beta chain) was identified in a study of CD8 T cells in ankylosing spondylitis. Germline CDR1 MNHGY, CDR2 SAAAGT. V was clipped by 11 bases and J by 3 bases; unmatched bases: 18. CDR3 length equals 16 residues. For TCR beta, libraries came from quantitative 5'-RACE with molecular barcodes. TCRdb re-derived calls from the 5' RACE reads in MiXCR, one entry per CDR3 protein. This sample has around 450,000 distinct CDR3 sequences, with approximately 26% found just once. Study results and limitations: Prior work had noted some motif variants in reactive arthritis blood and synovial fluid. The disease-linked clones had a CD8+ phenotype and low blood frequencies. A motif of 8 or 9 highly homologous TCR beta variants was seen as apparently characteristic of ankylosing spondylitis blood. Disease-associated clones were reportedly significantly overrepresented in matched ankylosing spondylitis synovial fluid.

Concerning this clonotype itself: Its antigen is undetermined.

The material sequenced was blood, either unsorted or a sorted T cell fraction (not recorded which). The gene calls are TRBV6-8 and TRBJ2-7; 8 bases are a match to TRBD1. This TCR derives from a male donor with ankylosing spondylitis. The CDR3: CAGKGVPGQANYEQYV. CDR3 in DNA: TGTGCCGGCAAGGGGGTTCCGGGACAGGCAAACTACGAGCAGTACGTC.